The 10 T cell receptor beta chains below all came from one sample that was sequenced in a study of cytomegalovirus exposure and HLA in healthy donors. 13 Jbeta primers and 60 Vbeta primers were used for the PCR. The method was immunoSEQ multiplex PCR; TCRdb's version includes in-frame clones alone and lacks a portion of them. The sample has about 160,000 clones, almost 80% seen once; the top ten hold 1.3%. Sequencing input: PBMCs. Source of these receptors: a woman in her 50s in good health and CMV-seronegative.

The chain couples TRBV5-8 to TRBJ2-5, with TRBD1 matching over 8 bases. The J call is doubtful: the DNA matches TRBJ2-7 better. Germline CDR1 reads SGHTS; CDR2 reads YDEGEE. This CDR3 region has 15 residues. CDR3 nucleotides: TGTGCCAGCAGCTTGCAGGGGGCCCTACCCTACGAGCAGTACTTC. Translating it yields CASSLQGALPYEQYF.

The V call is TRBV4-1, the J call TRBJ1-6; D remains unclear. Germline CDR1 reads MGHRA; CDR2 reads YSYEKL. V was pared by 7 bases and J by 8 bases, with 18 bases between. The CDR3 is 15 residues long. CDR3 residues: CASTRLGQRDSPLHF. In DNA form, the CDR3 reads TGCGCCAGCACCAGACTAGGGCAGAGGGATTCACCCCTCCACTTT.

V is TRBV19 and J is TRBJ1-3; 10 bases fit TRBD1. Trimming took 5 bases from V and 2 from J; bases not matched to a gene: 6. Germline CDR1 is LNHDA and CDR2 is SQIVND (reference sequence). The CDR3 is 16 amino acids. The CDR3 bases are TGTGCCAGTAGTGAAAGACAGGGGGCTGCTGGAAACACCATATATTTT. This encodes CASSERQGAAGNTIYF.

V gene TRBV19 combines with J gene TRBJ2-1; no definite D call. V was cut by 3 bases and J by 6 bases, with 9 bases left in between. This CDR3 region has 13 residues. Germline CDR1 LNHDA, CDR2 SQIVND (reference sequence). The DNA for the CDR3 is TGTGCCAGTAGTATTTTCAGATCCAATGAGCAGTTCTTC. The encoded protein is CASSIFRSNEQFF.

The rearrangement links TRBV7-2 to TRBJ2-7; maybe TRBD2 (7 bases). The CDR3 covers 16 residues. Trimming stripped 5 bases from V and 0 bases from J, with 17 bases between. Germline assignment: CDR1 SGHTA and CDR2 FQGNSA. CDR3 loop: CASSQRGGAGSYEQYF. As DNA, the CDR3 is TGTGCCAGCAGCCAGAGGGGGGGGGCTGGCTCCTACGAGCAGTACTTC.

The V call is TRBV10-3, the J call TRBJ1-2; TRBD1 agrees at 7 bases. The V gene's germline CDR1 is ENHRY and CDR2 SYGVKD. V was clipped by 5 bases and J by 8 bases; unmatched bases: 8. The CDR3 covers 13 residues. As DNA, the CDR3 is TGTGCCATCAGTCCTCAGGGGGGAACAGGCTACACCTTC. Protein: CAISPQGGTGYTF.

This chain joins TRBV2 and TRBJ1-3; D is possibly TRBD1 (6 bases). Germline V CDR1 and CDR2: SNHLY, FYNNEI. The CDR3 is 14 amino acids. Deletions cut 8 bases from V and 4 bases from J, with 15 bases between. CDR3 in amino acids: CASEGGARGNTIYF. The CDR3 DNA is TGTGCCAGCGAGGGGGGGGCGCGGGGAAACACCATATATTTT.

The CDR3, as DNA: TGTGCCAGCAGTTTGTTGGTGCGAGGAAATACTGAAGCTTTCTTT. This sequence encodes CASSLLVRGNTEAFF. The gene calls are TRBV27 and TRBJ1-1; D not certain. Trimming took 3 bases from V and 5 from J, leaving 16 bases between them. From germline, CDR1 is MNHEY and CDR2 SMNVEV (reference sequence). This CDR3 has 15 residues.

This chain connects TRBV12-5 to TRBJ2-3; 8 bases are shared with TRBD2. The CDR3 covers 14 residues. The ends lost 4 bases at V and 3 bases at J; junction bases unmatched: 3. CDR1 LGHNT and CDR2 FRNRAP come from the germline V gene. The CDR3 here is CASGWGLETDTQYF. As DNA, the CDR3 is TGTGCTAGTGGTTGGGGACTAGAGACAGATACGCAGTATTTT.

The rearrangement uses TRBV7-3 and TRBJ2-5, with 12 nucleotides matching TRBD1. With 5 bases clipped from V and 2 bases from J, the junction kept 6 bases outside the gene matches. The germline CDR1 and CDR2 sequences are SGHTA and FQGTGA. The length of the CDR3 is 16 residues. The CDR3 DNA is TGTGCCAGCAGCCCCCGGGACAGGGGGCGACAAGAGACCCAGTACTTC. Protein: CASSPRDRGRQETQYF.